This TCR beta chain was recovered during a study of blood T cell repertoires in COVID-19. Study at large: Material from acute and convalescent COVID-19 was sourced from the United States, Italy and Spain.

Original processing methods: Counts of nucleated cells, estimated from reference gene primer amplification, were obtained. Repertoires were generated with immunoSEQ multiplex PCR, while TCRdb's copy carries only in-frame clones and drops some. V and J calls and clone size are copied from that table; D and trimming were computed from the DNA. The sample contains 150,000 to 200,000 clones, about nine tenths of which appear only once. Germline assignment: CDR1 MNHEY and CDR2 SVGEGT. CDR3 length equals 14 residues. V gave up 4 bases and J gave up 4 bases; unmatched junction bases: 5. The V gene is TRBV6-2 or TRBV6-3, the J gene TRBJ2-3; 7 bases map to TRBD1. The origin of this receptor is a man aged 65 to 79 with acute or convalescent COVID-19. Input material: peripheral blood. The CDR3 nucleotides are TGTGCCAGCAGTTTAACAGGGGATGCAGATACGCAGTATTTT. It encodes CASSLTGDADTQYF.